Below, 28 T cell receptor beta chains from the same sample are listed, as sequenced in a study of T-cell reconstitution after alpha-beta-depleted transplantation in children. Researchers prepared the TCRbeta library using unique molecular identifiers, the study reports. TCRdb re-analysed the PCR reads in MiXCR, keeping a single row per CDR3 protein. Among 500,000 to 600,000 distinct CDR3 sequences listed, 30% to 35% were seen once. This specimen consisted of PBMCs from the stem cell graft donor, obtained from the stem cell graft. These receptors originate from a human donor who donated a stem cell graft to a child with aplastic anemia.

V gene TRBV2 combines with J gene TRBJ1-2, with D unresolved. The germline gives CDR1 SNHLY, CDR2 FYNNEI. Trimming took off 0 bases at V and 5 bases at J, with 10 bases between the two ends. The CDR3 runs to 14 residues. The CDR3 reads CASSEAVGEYGYTF. CDR3 sequence (DNA): TGTGCCAGCAGTGAAGCGGTGGGAGAATATGGCTACACCTTC.

This clonotype occurred a few times. This chain connects TRBV28 to TRBJ1-6; the D is unclear. The CDR3 loop spans 15 amino acids. CDR1 and CDR2 (germline): MDHEN, SYDVKM. V was trimmed by 6 bases and J by 8 bases, leaving 17 bases between them. For the CDR3, the DNA is TGTGCCAGCAGCCTACCTATTTCGGCGGATTCACCCCTCCACTTT. Residues: CASSLPISADSPLHF.

This clonotype was found many times. The rearrangement links TRBV6-1 to TRBJ2-2; perhaps TRBD2 as D (5 bases). Germline assignment: CDR1 MNHNS and CDR2 SASEGT. V was clipped by 6 bases and J by 3 bases, with 14 bases between them. CDR3 size: 15 residues. Here the CDR3 reads CASRRSAGDTGELFF. The CDR3 nucleotides are TGTGCCAGCAGACGTTCGGCCGGGGACACCGGGGAGCTGTTTTTT.

The rearrangement links TRBV5-1 to TRBJ2-2; TRBD1 agrees at 8 bases. The CDR3 has 15 residues. CDR1 is SGHRS, CDR2 YFSETQ, per germline. After removal of 1 base from V and 6 bases from J, the junction contained 5 bases not matched to a gene. CDR3 loop: CASSLRTGSPGELFF. Here the CDR3 DNA reads TGCGCCAGCAGCTTGAGGACAGGGAGCCCCGGGGAGCTGTTTTTT.

This clonotype has more than one count but fewer than ten. The CDR3 here is CASSLAWGSGRVYNEQFF. In DNA, the CDR3 is TGTGCCAGCAGCTTAGCTTGGGGAAGCGGGAGGGTATACAATGAGCAGTTCTTC. The chain recombines TRBV7-2 with TRBJ2-1, with TRBD2 matching 10 bases. V lost 0 bases, J lost 4 bases, and 9 bases stayed unmatched. The germline V gene has CDR1 SGHTA and CDR2 FQGNSA. This CDR3 comprises 18 residues.

In its sample, this clonotype was seen a few times. The J gene is TRBJ2-2, the V gene TRBV18, with D possibly matching TRBD2 (6 bases). CDR3 size: 17 residues. V lost 4 bases, J lost 8 bases, and 23 bases lay in between. The germline V gene encodes CDR1 KGHSH and CDR2 LQKENI. The CDR3: CASSLLLTGDSSGELFF. The DNA for the CDR3 is TGTGCCAGCTCACTACTTTTAACGGGAGATTCATCTGGGGAGCTGTTTTTT.

The chain carries TRBV24-1 and TRBJ2-2; 9 nucleotides align to TRBD1. There are 16 residues in the CDR3. Germline V CDR1 and CDR2: KGHDR, SFDVKD. With V trimmed by 3 bases and J by 3 bases, 4 bases remained unmatched. The CDR3 region is CATSDRDRAHTGELFF. The CDR3 DNA reads as TGTGCCACCAGTGATAGGGACAGGGCGCACACCGGGGAGCTGTTTTTT.

This clonotype came up a few times. V is TRBV29-1 and J is TRBJ2-3; D gene uncertain. V was shortened by 6 bases and J by 0 bases, with 13 bases between the two germline ends. The CDR3 covers 14 residues. CDR1 is SQVTM and CDR2 is ANQGSEA in the germline V gene. The CDR3 here is CSVGISGSTDTQYF. CDR3 nucleotide sequence: TGCAGCGTCGGCATAAGTGGGAGCACAGATACGCAGTATTTT.

There are many counts of this clonotype. The chain uses TRBV5-1 and TRBJ2-1; TRBD2 agrees at 9 bases. Germline values: CDR1 SGHRS, CDR2 YFSETQ. The CDR3 is 15 amino acids. Trimming at V came to 1 base and at J to 7 bases, leaving 6 bases not matched to a gene. The chain's CDR3 is CASSLLAGAGNEQFF. The DNA for the CDR3 is TGCGCCAGCAGCTTGTTAGCGGGAGCTGGTAATGAGCAGTTCTTC.

This clonotype has a handful of counts. The rearrangement joins TRBV7-2 to TRBJ1-5; 10 bases map to TRBD1. The CDR3 has 15 amino acids. J lost 5 bases, V lost 5 bases, and 6 bases had no gene match. The V gene's germline CDR1 is SGHTA and CDR2 FQGNSA. This CDR3 reads CASSAWDRGDQPQHF. The CDR3 DNA sequence: TGTGCCAGCAGCGCCTGGGACAGGGGAGATCAGCCCCAGCATTTT.

The genes are TRBV5-5 and TRBJ2-7; the D is unclear. CDR1 is SGHKS and CDR2 is YYEKEE in the germline V gene (reference sequence). Between the trimmed V and J ends, which lost 0 bases and 2 bases, there was a span of 9 bases. There are 14 residues in the CDR3. The CDR3 DNA reads TGTGCCAGCAGCTTGGATCCACTTACCTACGAGCAGTACGTC. This gives the protein CASSLDPLTYEQYV.

This rearrangement joins TRBV12-3 or TRBV12-4 to TRBJ2-7; 7 nucleotides agree with TRBD2. Trimming cost V 0 bases and J 3 bases; bases outside gene matches: 2. There are 14 residues in the CDR3. The CDR3 nucleotides read TGTGCCAGCAGTTTAGCGGGAGGGGACTACGAGCAGTACGTC. As protein: CASSLAGGDYEQYV.

CDR3 sequence: CASSLQRENEQFF. Here the CDR3 DNA reads TGCGCCAGCAGCCTACAGCGGGAGAATGAGCAGTTCTTC. V usage is TRBV5-1 and J usage is TRBJ2-1, with 8 bases that match TRBD2. The CDR3 loop spans 13 amino acids. Germline V CDR1 and CDR2: SGHRS, YFSETQ. J was trimmed by 7 bases and V by 4 bases; bases with no gene match: 4.

The CDR3 here is CSARDSAGQGVYEQFF. Here the CDR3 DNA reads TGCAGTGCTAGAGATAGTGCGGGGCAGGGAGTGTATGAGCAGTTCTTC. V usage is TRBV20-1 and J usage is TRBJ2-1; perhaps TRBD2 as D (6 bases). V was cut by 0 bases and J by 8 bases, with 20 bases left in between. Germline CDR1 DFQATT, CDR2 SNEGSKA (reference sequence). The CDR3 totals 16 residues.

V gene TRBV6-2 or TRBV6-3 combines with J gene TRBJ1-1; D is unresolved. Trimming removed 2 bases from V and 2 bases from J, with 6 bases in between. The germline V gene has CDR1 MNHEY and CDR2 SVGEGT. The length of the CDR3 is 13 residues. Here the CDR3 reads CASSYLENTEAFF. The CDR3, as DNA: TGTGCCAGCAGTTACCTCGAAAACACTGAAGCTTTCTTT.

The chain joins TRBV11-2 to TRBJ2-1; D remains ambiguous. The CDR3 totals 15 residues. In germline, CDR1 is SGHAT, CDR2 FQNNGV. Trimming took 1 base from V and 8 from J, leaving 15 bases between them. The DNA of the CDR3 is TGTGCCAGCAGCTTAGCGCCCGACATTTCGGATGAGCAGTTCTTC. Translation: CASSLAPDISDEQFF.

The chain carries TRBV20-1 and TRBJ2-4; weak D call: TRBD2 (7 bases). This CDR3 has 13 residues. V was clipped by 6 bases and J by 4 bases, with 13 bases between them. Germline V gives CDR1 DFQATT, CDR2 SNEGSKA (reference sequence). Here the CDR3 reads CSAGGGAKNIQYF. The DNA for the CDR3 is TGCAGTGCGGGAGGGGGGGCAAAAAACATTCAGTACTTC.

The chain couples TRBV7-2 to TRBJ2-1, with D perhaps matching TRBD1 or TRBD2 (5 bases each). The length of the CDR3 is 16 residues. The V end was cut by 6 bases, the J end by 0 bases, with 15 bases between. Germline V gene data show CDR1 as SGHTA and CDR2 as FQGNSA. For the CDR3, the DNA is TGTGCCAGCAGGCCACTAGAGGGGAGCTCCTACAATGAGCAGTTCTTC. This encodes CASRPLEGSSYNEQFF.

The genes are TRBV7-8 and TRBJ2-1; D is undetermined. Germline V gives CDR1 SGHVS, CDR2 FQNEAQ. With 4 bases removed from V and 0 bases from J, the gap between germline ends came to 10 bases. This CDR3 has 15 amino acids. The CDR3 DNA is TGTGCCAGCAGCTCCCAATACGGCTCCTACAATGAGCAGTTCTTC. This translates into CASSSQYGSYNEQFF.

This clonotype has just a few counts. The V call is TRBV12-3 or TRBV12-4, the J call TRBJ1-2, with 7 bases that match TRBD1. J lost 6 bases, V lost 5 bases, and 6 bases had no gene match. The CDR3 spans 13 residues. The DNA for the CDR3 is TGTGCCAGCAGTCCCGACAGGGCCCATGGCTACACCTTC. Residues: CASSPDRAHGYTF.

This chain uses TRBV20-1 with TRBJ2-7; 13 positions agree with TRBD2. Germline assignment: CDR1 DFQATT and CDR2 SNEGSKA (reference sequence). The V segment lost 4 bases and the J segment 2 bases; nucleotides outside the gene matches: 8. CDR3 length: 16 amino acids. The CDR3 DNA is TGCAGTGCTACCTCACTAGCGGGAGGGATTCCCTACGAGCAGTACTTC. The encoded protein is CSATSLAGGIPYEQYF.

This clonotype was seen only once. The genes are TRBV29-1 and TRBJ2-1, with D possibly matching TRBD1 (5 bases). Germline V CDR1 and CDR2: SQVTM, ANQGSEA. Trimming pared 3 bases from V and 3 bases from J, leaving 12 bases between. The CDR3 spans 14 residues. The CDR3 DNA is TGCAGCGTTGAGCCGCGACAGAACTACAATGAGCAGTTCTTC. Its protein is CSVEPRQNYNEQFF.

The genes are TRBV27 and TRBJ2-7, with D unclear. In germline, CDR1 is MNHEY, CDR2 SMNVEV (reference sequence). The CDR3 runs to 14 residues. V lost 5 bases and J 1 base, leaving 12 bases between the germline ends. The CDR3 sequence is CASSIAGPSYEQYV. DNA for the CDR3: TGTGCCAGCAGTATAGCCGGGCCATCCTACGAGCAGTACGTC.

The genes are TRBV12-3 or TRBV12-4 and TRBJ2-3; TRBD1 might be the D (7 bases). The CDR3 is 18 amino acids. The germline V and J ends were trimmed by 3 bases and 0 bases, with 19 bases remaining between them. The CDR3 coding sequence is TGTGCCAGCAGTTTCAGGGGGGTGGGAATCGCTAGCACAGATACGCAGTATTTT. Translating gives CASSFRGVGIASTDTQYF.

This clonotype was seen more than once but under ten times. The chain joins TRBV7-4 to TRBJ2-7; D not certain. With 0 bases removed from V and 4 bases from J, the gap between germline ends came to 25 bases. The CDR3 loop spans 19 amino acids. Germline values: CDR1 SGHVT, CDR2 SQSDAQ. In DNA, the CDR3 is TGTGCCAGCAGCTTAGCGCTTGGGCCCCCTCTCAGAGACGATTACGAGCAGTACGTC. Amino acid sequence: CASSLALGPPLRDDYEQYV.

This clonotype came up a few times. At one boundary the junction diverges from the germline segment, which might be a read error. CDR3 protein: CASSTSSDREQNF. Written as DNA, the CDR3 is TGTGCCAGCAGCACATCCTCGGACAGGGAGCAAAACTTC. This rearrangement joins TRBV7-9 to TRBJ2-5, with 8 bases aligning to TRBD1. Germline V gene data show CDR1 as SEHNR and CDR2 as FQNEAQ (reference sequence). This CDR3 has 13 amino acids.

The chain employs TRBV3-1 and TRBJ1-1; 9 positions match TRBD1. Germline V CDR1 and CDR2: LGHDT, YNNKEL (reference sequence). This CDR3 has 15 residues. V was clipped by 1 base and J by 5 bases; unmatched bases: 5. In nucleotides, the CDR3 is TGTGCCAGCAGCCAAGTGGGGACAGGGCGAACTGAAGCTTTCTTT. It specifies CASSQVGTGRTEAFF.

The gene calls are TRBV6-1 and TRBJ1-3; a weak D match, TRBD1 (5 bases). CDR1 is MNHNS and CDR2 is SASEGT in the germline V gene. The CDR3 spans 14 residues. Trimming stripped 6 bases from V and 4 bases from J, with 13 bases between. CDR3 residues: CASRSGTSGNTIYF. The CDR3, as DNA: TGTGCCAGCAGGTCCGGGACGTCGGGAAACACCATATATTTT.